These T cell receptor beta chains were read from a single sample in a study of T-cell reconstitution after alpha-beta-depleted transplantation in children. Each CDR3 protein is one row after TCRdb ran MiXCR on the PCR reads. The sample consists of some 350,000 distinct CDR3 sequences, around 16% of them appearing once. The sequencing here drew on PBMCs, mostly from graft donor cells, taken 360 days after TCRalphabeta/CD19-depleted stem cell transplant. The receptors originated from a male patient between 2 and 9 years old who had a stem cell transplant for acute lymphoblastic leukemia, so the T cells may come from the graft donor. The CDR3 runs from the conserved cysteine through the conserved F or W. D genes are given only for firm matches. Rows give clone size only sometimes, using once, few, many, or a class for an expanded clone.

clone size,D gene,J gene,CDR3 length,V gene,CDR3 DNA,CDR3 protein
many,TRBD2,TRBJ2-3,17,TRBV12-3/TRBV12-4,TGTGCCAGCAGCCCCCATAGCGGGAGGGCCGGCACAGATACGCAGTATTTT,CASSPHSGRAGTDTQYF
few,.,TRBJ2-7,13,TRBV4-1,TGCGCCAGCAGCCAATCCTGGGCCTACGAGCAGTACTTC,CASSQSWAYEQYF
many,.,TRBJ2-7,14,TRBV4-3,TGCGCCAGCAGCCAAGGCGGCGGCAACTACGAGCAGTACTTC,CASSQGGGNYEQYF
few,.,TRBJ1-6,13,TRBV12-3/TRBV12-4,TGTGCCAGCAGTTTAGAAGGGAATTCACCCCTCCACTTT,CASSLEGNSPLHF
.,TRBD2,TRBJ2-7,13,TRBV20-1,TGCAGTGCTTACACTAGCGGGAGGCACGAGCAGTACTTC,CSAYTSGRHEQYF
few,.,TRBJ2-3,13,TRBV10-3,TGTGCCATCAGCCCAGGGTTCACAGATACGCAGTATTTT,CAISPGFTDTQYF
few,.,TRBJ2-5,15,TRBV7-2,TGTGCCAGCAGCCGCATCCCGAGGTACCAAGAGACCCAGTACTTC,CASSRIPRYQETQYF
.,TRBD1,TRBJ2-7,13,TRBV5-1,TGCGCCAGCAGCTTGACAGGGGCTTCCGAGCAGTACTTC,CASSLTGASEQYF
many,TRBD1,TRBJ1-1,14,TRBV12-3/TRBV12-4,TGTGCCAGCAGTTTCAGGACAGGGAACACTGAAGCTTTCTTT,CASSFRTGNTEAFF
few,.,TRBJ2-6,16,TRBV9,TGTGCCAGCAGCGCATTCCGAGGCTCTGGGGCCAACGTCCTGACTTTC,CASSAFRGSGANVLTF
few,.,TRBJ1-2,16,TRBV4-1,TGCGCCAGCAGCCAAGAGCTAGCACTAACAATCTATGGCTACACCTTC,CASSQELALTIYGYTF
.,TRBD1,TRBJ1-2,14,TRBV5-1,TGCGCCAGCAGCTCACTTCAGGGGGCGAAGGGCTACACCTTC,CASSSLQGAKGYTF
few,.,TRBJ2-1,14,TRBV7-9,TGTGCCAGCAGCCTCTGGGGTTCGGTCTATGAGCAGTTCTTC,CASSLWGSVYEQFF
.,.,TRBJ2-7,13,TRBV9,TGTGCCAGCAGCGCCACAGGAGGGTACGAGCAGTACTTC,CASSATGGYEQYF
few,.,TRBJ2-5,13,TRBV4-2,TGTGCCAGCAGCCAAGGGGGTATGGGGACCCAGTACTTC,CASSQGGMGTQYF
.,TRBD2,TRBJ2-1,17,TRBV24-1,TGTGCCACCAGTGATTCCTGGACTAGCGGGAGGTACAATGAGCAGTTCTTC,CATSDSWTSGRYNEQFF
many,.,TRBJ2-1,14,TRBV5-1,TGCGCCAGCACGATTCATGGGGGCTACAATGAGCAGTTCTTC,CASTIHGGYNEQFF
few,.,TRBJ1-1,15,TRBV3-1,TGTGCCAGCAGCCGGGGAGGGGATTGGGACACTGAAGCTTTCTTT,CASSRGGDWDTEAFF
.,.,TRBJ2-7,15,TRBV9,TGTGCCAGCAGCGTAGCAGGTAGCGGACACTACGAGCAGTACTTC,CASSVAGSGHYEQYF
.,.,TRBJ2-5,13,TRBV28,TGTGCCAGCACCGCTTTCCTGGGAGAGACCCAGTACTTC,CASTAFLGETQYF
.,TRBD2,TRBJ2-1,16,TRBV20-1,TGCAGTGCTAGAGACGAAGCGGGAGGGGGTTACAATGAGCAGTTCTTC,CSARDEAGGGYNEQFF
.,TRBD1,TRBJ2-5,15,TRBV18,TGTGCCAGCTCACCTACACCGCGCAGGGGGGAGACCCAGTACTTC,CASSPTPRRGETQYF
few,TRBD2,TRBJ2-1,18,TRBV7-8,TGTGCCAGCAGGCGCGTTCAGCGCGGGAGGAATGTCTACAATGAGCAGTTCTTC,CASRRVQRGRNVYNEQFF
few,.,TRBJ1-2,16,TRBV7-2,TGTGCCAGCAGCTTAGGCTCATACTTCCCGATCTATGGCTACACCTTC,CASSLGSYFPIYGYTF
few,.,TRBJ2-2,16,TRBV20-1,TGCAGTGCTAGAGAAGATACAATCGGTAACACCGGGGAGCTGTTTTTT,CSAREDTIGNTGELFF
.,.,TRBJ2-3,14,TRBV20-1,TGCAGTGCTAGAGTGGCGGGAAGCACAGATACGCAGTATTTT,CSARVAGSTDTQYF
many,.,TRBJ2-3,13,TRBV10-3,TGTGCCATCAGTCCTAGGGGTGTGGATACGCAGTATTTT,CAISPRGVDTQYF
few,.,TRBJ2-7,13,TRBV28,TGTGCCAGCAGTTCCGCGGGGTGGTACGAGCAGTACTTC,CASSSAGWYEQYF
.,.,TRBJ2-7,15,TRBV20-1,TGCAGTGCTAGAGATGGGGCCAGGGGAGATTACGAGCAGTACTTC,CSARDGARGDYEQYF
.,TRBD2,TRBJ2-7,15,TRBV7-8,TGTGCCAGCAGCCTAATAGCGGGAGCGCTCTACGAGCAGTACTTC,CASSLIAGALYEQYF
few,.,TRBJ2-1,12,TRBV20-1,TGCAGTGCTACCCCTACCCACAATGAGCAGTTCTTC,CSATPTHNEQFF
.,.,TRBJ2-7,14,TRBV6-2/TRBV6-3,TGTGCCAGCAGTTACGCCGGGAGTTCCTACGAGCAGTACTTC,CASSYAGSSYEQYF
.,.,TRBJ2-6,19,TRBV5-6,TGTGCCAGCAGCCGGGACATTCTAGGGAGGTACTCTGGGGCCAACGTCCTGACTTTC,CASSRDILGRYSGANVLTF
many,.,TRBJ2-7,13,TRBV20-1,TGCAGTGCTAGTCCTGGGCCTTATTACGAGCAGTACTTC,CSASPGPYYEQYF
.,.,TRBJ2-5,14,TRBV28,TGTGCCAGCAGTTTTGGTAGCGTACAAGAGACCCAGTACTTC,CASSFGSVQETQYF
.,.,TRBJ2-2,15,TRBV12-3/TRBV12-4,TGTGCCAGCAGTTTAATTGACTCAAACACCGGGGAGCTGTTTTTT,CASSLIDSNTGELFF
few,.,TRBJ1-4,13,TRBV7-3,TGTGCCAGCAGCTTAAGGCAGGGGGAAAAACTGTTTTTT,CASSLRQGEKLFF
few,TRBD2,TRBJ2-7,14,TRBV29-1,TGCAGCGTTGAACTAGCGGGAGGCAACTACGAGCAGTACTTC,CSVELAGGNYEQYF
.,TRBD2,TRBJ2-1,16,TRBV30,TGTGCCTGGAGTGTACTTGCTAGCGGGGGGTACAATGAGCAGTTCTTC,CAWSVLASGGYNEQFF
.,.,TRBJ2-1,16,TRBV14,TGTGCCAGCAGCCAAGTTTTAGGCCCCCCCTACAATGAGCAGTTCTTC,CASSQVLGPPYNEQFF
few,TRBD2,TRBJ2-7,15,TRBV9,TGTGCCAGCAGCGAATCCGGACTAGGGAAGTACGAGCAGTACTTC,CASSESGLGKYEQYF
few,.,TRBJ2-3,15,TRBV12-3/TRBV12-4,TGTGCCAGCAGTTTGCTCAGGAGGGGATCAGATACGCAGTATTTT,CASSLLRRGSDTQYF